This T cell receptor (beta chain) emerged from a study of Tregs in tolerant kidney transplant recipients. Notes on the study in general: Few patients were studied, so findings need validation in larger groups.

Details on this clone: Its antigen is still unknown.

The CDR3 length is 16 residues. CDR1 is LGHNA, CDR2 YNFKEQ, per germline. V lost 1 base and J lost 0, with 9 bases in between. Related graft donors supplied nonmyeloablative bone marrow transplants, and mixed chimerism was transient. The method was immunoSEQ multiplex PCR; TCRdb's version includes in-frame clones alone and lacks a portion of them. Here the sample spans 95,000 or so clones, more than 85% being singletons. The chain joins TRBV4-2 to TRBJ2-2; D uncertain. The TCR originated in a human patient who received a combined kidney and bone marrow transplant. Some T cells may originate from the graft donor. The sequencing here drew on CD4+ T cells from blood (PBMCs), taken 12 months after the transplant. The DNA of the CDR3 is TGTGCCAGCAGCCAAGTGCCAAGCTCGAACACCGGGGAGCTGTTTTTT. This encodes CASSQVPSSNTGELFF.